Listed here are 5 T cell receptor beta chains from one sample, sequenced in a study of early T cells in non-severe SARS-CoV-2 infection. MiXCR, applied by TCRdb to the 5' RACE reads, yields one record per CDR3 protein. The table records over 50,000 distinct CDR3 sequences, 10% to 15% of them present only once. Sample: whole blood. The receptors originated from an adult who was a healthcare worker with PCR-confirmed SARS-CoV-2 infection or an uninfected control (not recorded which).

The chain employs TRBV5-6 and TRBJ1-2; D is uncertain. With 2 bases removed from V and 7 bases from J, the gap between germline ends came to 12 bases. The CDR3 is made up of 13 amino acids. Germline V lookup: CDR1 SGHDT, CDR2 YYEEEE. The CDR3 DNA reads TGTGCCAGCAGCTTAACGACAAGTCCTGGCTACACCTTC. It encodes CASSLTTSPGYTF. Full variable domain (remainder filled in from reference TRBV5-6 and TRBJ1-2): DAGVTQSPTHLIKTRGQQVTLRCSPKSGHDTVSWYQQALGQGPQFIFQYYEEEERQRGNFPDRFSGHQFPNYSSELNVNALLLGDSALYLCASSLTTSPGYTFGSGTRLTVV.

This clonotype was found a few times. This chain uses TRBV28 with TRBJ2-5; 7 bases map to TRBD2. CDR1 and CDR2 (germline): MDHEN, SYDVKM. This CDR3 is built from 13 residues. V was pared by 7 bases and J by 2 bases, with 4 bases of the junction left unmatched. The CDR3 region has the DNA TGTGCCAGCATGGAGGGAGGGCAAGAGACCCAGTACTTC. As protein: CASMEGGQETQYF. Full variable domain (remainder filled in from reference TRBV28 and TRBJ2-5): DVKVTQSSRYLVKRTGEKVFLECVQDMDHENMFWYRQDPGLGLRLIYFSYDVKMKEKGDIPEGYSVSREKKERFSLILESASTNQTSMYLCASMEGGQETQYFGPGTRLLVL.

This clonotype has a count of ten or more. The genes are TRBV7-9 and TRBJ2-5; 8 bases align to TRBD1. The CDR3 extends over 18 amino acids. The junction had 19 bases not matched to a gene; V was cut back by 5 bases and J by 5 bases. In germline, CDR1 is SEHNR, CDR2 FQNEAQ (reference sequence). The CDR3 DNA reads TGTGCCAGCAGCAGATTACACCTAAGACAGGGGCGCCGGGAGACCCAGTACTTC. The encoded protein is CASSRLHLRQGRRETQYF. The complete variable domain, with remaining parts taken from reference TRBV7-9 and TRBJ2-5, reads DTGVSQNPRHKITKRGQNVTFRCDPISEHNRLYWYRQTLGQGPEFLTYFQNEAQLEKSRLLSDRFSAERPKGSFSTLEIQRTEQGDSAMYLCASSRLHLRQGRRETQYFGPGTRLLVL.

This clonotype has ten or more counts. The genes are TRBV5-1 and TRBJ2-5; D is undetermined. The CDR3 totals 13 residues. V dropped 4 bases and J dropped 6 bases, with 13 bases sitting between them. Germline V gene sequence: CDR1 SGHRS, CDR2 YFSETQ. CDR3 region: CASSGPPSKTQYF. The CDR3, as DNA: TGCGCCAGCAGCGGGCCCCCATCAAAGACCCAGTACTTC.

The chain is built from TRBV28 and TRBJ2-1; TRBD2 matches at 9 bases. CDR3 size: 16 residues. CDR1 and CDR2 from the germline V gene are MDHEN and SYDVKM. After removal of 6 bases from V and 3 bases from J, the junction contained 9 bases not matched to a gene. The CDR3 nucleotides read TGTGCCAGCAGCCCCCCAGCGGGGGGTGACTACAATGAGCAGTTCTTC. Its translation: CASSPPAGGDYNEQFF.